Below, one T cell receptor beta chain is given with its context. These data originate in a study of blood T cell repertoires in COVID-19. Generated by immunoSEQ multiplex PCR, the TCRdb table keeps only in-frame clones and is missing some. This repertoire shows some 290,000 clones, just under 90% found once; its top ten account for 11%. The CDR3 length is 14 residues. With 3 bases removed from V and 3 bases from J, the gap between germline ends came to 14 bases. The germline V gene has CDR1 DFQATT and CDR2 SNEGSKA (reference sequence). This clonotype was obtained from a woman in her twenties or thirties with COVID-19, enrolled during active disease. The material sequenced was peripheral blood. The rearrangement uses TRBV20-1 and TRBJ1-2; D is possibly TRBD1 (5 bases). The chain's CDR3 is CSASTGGVDYGYTF. The CDR3 DNA reads as TGCAGTGCTAGTACAGGCGGGGTAGACTATGGCTACACCTTC.